What follows describes a single TCR beta chain. Antigen specificity is unknown. This sample stems from a study of cytomegalovirus exposure and HLA in healthy donors. Study results and caveats: Some TCR beta chains (around 160 of them) were listed as cytomegalovirus-associated. A missense variant in DCLRE1C was later tied to TCR beta V- and J-gene trimming.

When sampled, the donors appeared nominally healthy, though they likely had unrecorded immune exposures. The germline CDR1 and CDR2 sequences are MNHNY and SVGAGI (reference sequence). Trimming took 6 bases from V and 5 from J; bases not matched to a gene: 6. This CDR3 has 14 residues. In the PCR, 60 Vbeta and 13 Jbeta primers were used. Per the original methods: An analysis that came later counted 60 million to 80 million unique TCR beta chains, approximately 10 million shared. Here immunoSEQ multiplex PCR was the method, and the copy in TCRdb shows in-frame clones only, minus some. V and J calls plus clone size are reproduced from that table; the DNA served to infer D and trimming. The data contain over 100,000 clones, over 70% of them singletons.

The sequenced sample consisted of PBMCs. This chain joins TRBV6-6 and TRBJ1-1; 10 bases align to TRBD1. The source is a woman between 40 and 55 years old in good health and CMV-seronegative. In DNA form, the CDR3 reads TGTGCCAGCAGCACACGGACAGGGGGGACTGAAGCTTTCTTT. As protein: CASSTRTGGTEAFF.